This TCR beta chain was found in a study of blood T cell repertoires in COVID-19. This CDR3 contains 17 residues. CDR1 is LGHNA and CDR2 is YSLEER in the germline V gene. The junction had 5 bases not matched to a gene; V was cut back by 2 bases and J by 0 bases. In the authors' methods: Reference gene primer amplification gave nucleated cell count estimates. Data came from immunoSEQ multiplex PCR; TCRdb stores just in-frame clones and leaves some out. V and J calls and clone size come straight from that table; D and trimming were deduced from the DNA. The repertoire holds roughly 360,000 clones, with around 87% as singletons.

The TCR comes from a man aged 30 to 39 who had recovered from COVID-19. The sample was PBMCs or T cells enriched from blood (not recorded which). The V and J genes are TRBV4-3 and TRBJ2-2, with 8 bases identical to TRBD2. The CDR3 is CASSQSYGGANTGELFF. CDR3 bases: TGCGCCAGCAGCCAATCCTACGGGGGGGCGAACACCGGGGAGCTGTTTTTT.